The 11 T cell receptor beta chains below come from one sample, sequenced in a study of cytomegalovirus exposure and HLA in healthy donors listed by TCRdb under 2017. The library was made by the immunoSEQ multiplex PCR assay. For the multiplex PCR, a mixture combining 60 forward primers for TCR Vbeta segments and 13 reverse primers for TCR Jbeta segments was used. In its TCRdb copy, this immuneACCESS table keeps in-frame sequences only and misses some clones. Where compared with another copy, unresolved V genes explain less than half of these, and the others have no known cause. The sample table lists approximately 140,000 clones, roughly four fifths of them with a count of one. Roughly 3.4% of the sample is held by the ten biggest clonotypes. Sequencing was carried out using PBMCs. The receptors derive from a man between 18 and 29 years old in good health and CMV-seropositive.

This clone has only a few counts. The rearrangement uses TRBV10-3 and TRBJ2-1; D is undetermined. The CDR3 is 12 amino acids. The V gene's germline CDR1 is ENHRY and CDR2 SYGVKD. With 4 bases removed from V and 8 bases from J, the gap between germline ends came to 9 bases. CDR3 nucleotides: TGTGCCATCAGTGGACTGAGCGATGAGCAGTTCTTC. Its translation: CAISGLSDEQFF.

The chain links TRBV11-2 to TRBJ2-1; tentatively, D is TRBD2 (6 bases). V lost 0 bases and J lost 3, with 15 bases in between. Per germline, CDR1 SGHAT and CDR2 FQNNGV. This CDR3 region has 17 residues. The chain's CDR3 is CASSLDPAGNLYNEQFF. DNA of the CDR3: TGTGCCAGCAGCTTAGATCCAGCGGGTAACCTCTACAATGAGCAGTTCTTC.

The CDR3 loop reads CASSSTYYSGTGKYNQPQHF. CDR3 DNA: TGTGCCAGCAGTTCAACCTACTACTCCGGGACAGGGAAGTACAATCAGCCCCAGCATTTT. This chain uses TRBV28 with TRBJ1-5; 9 bases match TRBD1. After removal of 4 bases from V and 3 bases from J, the junction contained 19 bases not matched to a gene. Germline values: CDR1 MDHEN, CDR2 SYDVKM. CDR3 length: 20 amino acids.

This clone appeared a single time. The chain carries TRBV7-9 and TRBJ2-5; 13 nucleotides match TRBD2. Trimming cost V 4 bases and J 5 bases; bases outside gene matches: 4. Germline lookup yields CDR1 SEHNR and CDR2 FQNEAQ (reference sequence). The CDR3 is 15 amino acids. CDR3: CASSWTSGSGETQYF. The CDR3 bases are TGTGCCAGCAGCTGGACTAGCGGGAGTGGGGAGACCCAGTACTTC.

The V gene is TRBV7-3, the J gene TRBJ2-3; unclear D gene. Germline values: CDR1 SGHTA, CDR2 FQGTGA. The CDR3 length is 13 residues. V shed 3 bases and J shed 5 bases, with 9 bases lying between them. CDR3 DNA sequence: TGTGCCAGCAGCTTGTCAGTAAAAGATACGCAGTATTTT. Amino acid sequence: CASSLSVKDTQYF.

The J gene is TRBJ2-3, the V gene TRBV19, with TRBD1 identical over 8 bases. The CDR3 runs to 16 residues. The trim removed 5 bases at V and 2 bases at J, leaving 9 bases unmatched. CDR1 and CDR2 (germline): LNHDA, SQIVND (reference sequence). CDR3 sequence reads: CASSPGTGMITDTQYF. CDR3 coding DNA: TGTGCCAGTAGTCCGGGGACAGGAATGATCACAGATACGCAGTATTTT.

This clone was observed once. The chain joins TRBV6-6 to TRBJ1-1, with unresolved D. Germline assignment: CDR1 MNHNY and CDR2 SVGAGI (reference sequence). The CDR3 has 15 residues. Trimming removed 0 bases from V and 3 bases from J, with 11 bases in between. Here the CDR3 reads CASSYSADGYTEAFF. The CDR3 DNA reads as TGTGCCAGCAGTTACTCGGCCGACGGGTACACTGAAGCTTTCTTT.

The rearrangement links TRBV28 to TRBJ1-1; a possible D gene is TRBD1 (6 bases). This CDR3 comprises 14 residues. Germline lookup yields CDR1 MDHEN and CDR2 SYDVKM. V dropped 4 bases and J dropped 5 bases, with 14 bases sitting between them. The CDR3 sequence is CASSSWGQGTEAFF. CDR3 coding DNA: TGTGCCAGCAGTTCCTGGGGGCAGGGGACTGAAGCTTTCTTT.

The chain has TRBV29-1 and TRBJ2-1; 7 bases match TRBD2. The V gene's germline CDR1 is SQVTM and CDR2 ANQGSEA. The CDR3 has 14 amino acids. J lost 6 bases, V lost 3 bases, and 8 bases had no gene match. The CDR3 sequence is CSVDGDYGGNEQFF. CDR3 DNA: TGCAGCGTTGACGGGGACTATGGTGGCAATGAGCAGTTCTTC.

The chain joins TRBV4-2 to TRBJ1-1; D not certain. Germline lookup yields CDR1 LGHNA and CDR2 YNFKEQ. The V gene lost 4 bases and the J gene lost 5 bases, with 11 bases spanning the gap. CDR3 length equals 13 residues. CDR3: CASSRKRETEAFF. DNA for the CDR3: TGTGCCAGCAGCCGAAAACGGGAAACTGAAGCTTTCTTT.

This clone has a single count. This rearrangement joins TRBV18 to TRBJ1-5, with D possibly TRBD1 on 6 matching bases. With 6 bases removed from V and 3 bases from J, the gap between germline ends came to 9 bases. The germline gives CDR1 KGHSH, CDR2 LQKENI. This CDR3 has 13 residues. The CDR3 reads CASSDSLNQPQHF. The CDR3 DNA sequence: TGTGCCAGCTCGGACAGCCTCAATCAGCCCCAGCATTTT.